One and the same sample provided the 6 T cell receptor beta chains below, sequenced in a study of blood T cell repertoires in COVID-19. Only in-frame clones appear in the TCRdb table, and some are missing; sequencing was by immunoSEQ multiplex PCR. The sample includes around 180,000 clones, 80% of them seen just once. Sequenced input: peripheral blood. The receptors stem from an older man with active or convalescent COVID-19.

The chain is built from TRBV7-8 and TRBJ1-1; D gene ambiguous. The CDR3 has 13 residues. Trimming pared 6 bases from V and 1 base from J, leaving 9 bases between. In germline, CDR1 is SGHVS, CDR2 FQNEAQ. The CDR3 sequence is CASRVERNTEAFF. CDR3 DNA sequence: TGTGCCAGCAGGGTGGAGAGGAACACTGAAGCTTTCTTT.

The V and J genes are TRBV3-1 (or the pseudogene TRBV3-2) and TRBJ2-4, with D maybe TRBD2 (6 bases). The CDR3 runs to 23 residues. Trimming took 4 bases from V and 0 from J, leaving 34 bases between them. The germline gives CDR1 LGHDT, CDR2 YNNKEL (reference sequence). CDR3 sequence reads: CASSPLSGAGLGSSGLAKNIQYF. The CDR3 DNA is TGTGCCAGCAGCCCCCTCTCGGGTGCGGGGCTGGGATCGTCAGGGCTAGCCAAAAACATTCAGTACTTC.

This clone has a single count. The chain recombines TRBV6-5 with TRBJ2-7; TRBD1 aligns across 8 bases. Per germline, CDR1 MNHEY and CDR2 SVGAGI. This CDR3 spans 15 amino acids. With 6 bases clipped from V and 0 bases from J, the junction kept 7 bases outside the gene matches. Here the CDR3 reads CASSADRVPSYEQYF. CDR3 DNA sequence: TGTGCCAGCAGCGCGGACAGGGTCCCCTCCTACGAGCAGTACTTC.

The chain carries TRBV5-1 and TRBJ2-1; D perhaps matches TRBD2 (6 bases). CDR1 SGHRS and CDR2 YFSETQ come from the germline V gene. The CDR3 loop spans 16 amino acids. V lost 2 bases to trimming and J lost 2 bases, with 14 bases between them. For the CDR3, the DNA is TGCGCCAGCAGCTTCGGAGGGGCCGGGGCCTACAATGAGCAGTTCTTC. Amino acid sequence: CASSFGGAGAYNEQFF. The full variable domain, in which reference TRBV5-1 and TRBJ2-1 provide the parts outside the CDR3, is KAGVTQTPRYLIKTRGQQVTLSCSPISGHRSVSWYQQTPGQGLQFLFEYFSETQRNKGNFPGRFSGRQFSNSRSEMNVSTLELGDSALYLCASSFGGAGAYNEQFFGPGTRLTVL.

This chain connects TRBV5-1 to TRBJ2-7, with 10 bases that match TRBD1. The CDR3 loop spans 12 amino acids. Germline CDR1 reads SGHRS; CDR2 reads YFSETQ. V trimming: 7 bases; J trimming: 4 bases; junction bases outside the gene matches: 2. The CDR3 DNA reads TGCGCCAGCGCGGGACAGGGGTACGAGCAGTACTTC. It translates to CASAGQGYEQYF.

The rearrangement uses TRBV23-1 and TRBJ1-1; maybe TRBD1 (5 bases). TRBV23-1 is an open reading frame, and its role is uncertain. CDR3 length equals 16 residues. Trimming left V 3 bases short and J 5 bases short, with 19 bases between. CDR3 in amino acids: CASSQRSIGGGTEAFF. The CDR3 DNA is TGCGCCAGCAGTCAGCGGTCTATTGGGGGGGGTACTGAAGCTTTCTTT.